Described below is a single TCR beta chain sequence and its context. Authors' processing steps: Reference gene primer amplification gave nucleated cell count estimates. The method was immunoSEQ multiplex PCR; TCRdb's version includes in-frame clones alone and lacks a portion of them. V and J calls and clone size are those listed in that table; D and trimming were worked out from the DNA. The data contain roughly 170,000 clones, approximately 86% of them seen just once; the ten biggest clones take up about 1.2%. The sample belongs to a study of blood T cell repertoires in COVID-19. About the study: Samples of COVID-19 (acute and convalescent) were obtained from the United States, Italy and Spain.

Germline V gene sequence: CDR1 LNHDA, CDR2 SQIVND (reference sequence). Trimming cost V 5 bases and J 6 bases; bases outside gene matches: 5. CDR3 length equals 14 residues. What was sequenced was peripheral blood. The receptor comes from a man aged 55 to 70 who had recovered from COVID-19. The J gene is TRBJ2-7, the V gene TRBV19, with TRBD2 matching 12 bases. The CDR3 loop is CASSLTSGGSEQYF. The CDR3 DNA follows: TGTGCCAGTAGTCTGACTAGCGGGGGATCCGAGCAGTACTTC.